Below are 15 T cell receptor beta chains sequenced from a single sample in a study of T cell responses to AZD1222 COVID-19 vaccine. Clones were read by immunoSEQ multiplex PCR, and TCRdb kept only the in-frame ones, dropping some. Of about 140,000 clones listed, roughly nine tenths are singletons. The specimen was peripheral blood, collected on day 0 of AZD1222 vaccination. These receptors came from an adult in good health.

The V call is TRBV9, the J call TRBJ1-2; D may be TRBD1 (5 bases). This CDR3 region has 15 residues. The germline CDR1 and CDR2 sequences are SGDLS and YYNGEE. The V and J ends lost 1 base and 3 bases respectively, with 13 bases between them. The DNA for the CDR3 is TGTGCCAGCAGCGTAAATCGCGGGGGAGACTATGGCTACACCTTC. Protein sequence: CASSVNRGGDYGYTF. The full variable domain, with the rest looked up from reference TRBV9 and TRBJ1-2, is DSGVTQTPKHLITATGQRVTLRCSPRSGDLSVYWYQQSLDQGLQFLIQYYNGEERAKGNILERFSAQQFPDLHSELNLSSLELGDSALYFCASSVNRGGDYGYTFGSGTRLTVV.

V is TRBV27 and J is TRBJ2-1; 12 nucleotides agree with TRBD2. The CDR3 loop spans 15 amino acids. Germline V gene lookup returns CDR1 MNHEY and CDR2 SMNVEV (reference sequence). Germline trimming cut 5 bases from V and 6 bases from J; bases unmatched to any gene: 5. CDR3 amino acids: CASSPGLAGTNEQFF. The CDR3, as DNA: TGTGCCAGCAGTCCGGGACTAGCGGGTACCAATGAGCAGTTCTTC.

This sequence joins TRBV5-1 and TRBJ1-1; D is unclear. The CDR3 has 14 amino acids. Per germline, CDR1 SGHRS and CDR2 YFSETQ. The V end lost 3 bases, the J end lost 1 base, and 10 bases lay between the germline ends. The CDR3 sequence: CASSSDGRNTEAFF. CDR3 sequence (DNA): TGCGCCAGCAGCTCGGACGGAAGGAACACTGAAGCTTTCTTT.

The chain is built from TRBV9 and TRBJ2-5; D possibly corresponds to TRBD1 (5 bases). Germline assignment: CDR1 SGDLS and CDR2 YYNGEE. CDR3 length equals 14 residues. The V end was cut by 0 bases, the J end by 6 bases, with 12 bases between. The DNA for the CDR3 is TGTGCCAGCAGCGTAGGGGGTCAGGGCAAGACCCAGTACTTC. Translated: CASSVGGQGKTQYF.

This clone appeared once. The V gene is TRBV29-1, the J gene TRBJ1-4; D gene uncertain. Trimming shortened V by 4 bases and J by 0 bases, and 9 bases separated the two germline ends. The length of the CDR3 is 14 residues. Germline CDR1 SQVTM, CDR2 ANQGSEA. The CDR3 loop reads CSVGGGATNEKLFF. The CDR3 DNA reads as TGCAGCGTTGGAGGTGGGGCAACTAATGAAAAACTGTTTTTT.

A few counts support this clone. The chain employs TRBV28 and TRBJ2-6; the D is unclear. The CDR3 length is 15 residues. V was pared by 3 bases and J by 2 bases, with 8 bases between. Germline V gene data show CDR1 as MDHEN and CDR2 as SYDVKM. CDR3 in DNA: TGTGCCAGCAGTTTTCCGGGCACTGGGGCCAACGTCCTGACTTTC. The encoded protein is CASSFPGTGANVLTF.

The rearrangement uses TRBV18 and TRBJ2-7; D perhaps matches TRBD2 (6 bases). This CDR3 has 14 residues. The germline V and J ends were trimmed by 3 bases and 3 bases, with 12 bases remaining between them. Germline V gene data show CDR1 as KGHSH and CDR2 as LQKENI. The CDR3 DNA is TGTGCCAGCTCACCTTTTAAGGGAGGCTACGAGCAGTACTTC. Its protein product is CASSPFKGGYEQYF.

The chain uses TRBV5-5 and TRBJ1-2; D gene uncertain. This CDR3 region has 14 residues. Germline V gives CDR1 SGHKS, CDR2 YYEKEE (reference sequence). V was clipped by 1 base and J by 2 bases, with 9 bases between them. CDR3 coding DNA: TGTGCCAGCAGCTTGTTCCGCCAAAACTATGGCTACACCTTC. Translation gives CASSLFRQNYGYTF.

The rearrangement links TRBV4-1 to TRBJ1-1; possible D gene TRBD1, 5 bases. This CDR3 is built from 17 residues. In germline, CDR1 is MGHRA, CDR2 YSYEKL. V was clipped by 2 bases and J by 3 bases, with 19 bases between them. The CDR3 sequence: CASSQPNRQLWDTEAFF. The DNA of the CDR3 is TGCGCCAGCAGCCAACCTAACCGACAGCTCTGGGACACTGAAGCTTTCTTT.

This CDR3 reads CASSYPGSEQYF. The CDR3 DNA is TGTGCCAGCAGTTACCCGGGCTCAGAGCAGTACTTC. The rearrangement uses TRBV13 and TRBJ2-7; D ambiguous. The CDR3 length is 12 residues. Between the trimmed V and J ends, which lost 6 bases and 7 bases, there was a span of 13 bases. CDR1 PRHDT and CDR2 FYEKMQ come from the germline V gene (reference sequence).

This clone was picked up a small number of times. CDR3 protein: CASSLRDRGNSPLHF. The DNA for the CDR3 is TGTGCCAGCAGTTTGCGTGACAGGGGTAATTCACCCCTCCACTTT. The genes are TRBV27 and TRBJ1-6; 8 bases are a match to TRBD1. CDR1 and CDR2 (germline): MNHEY, SMNVEV (reference sequence). With 3 bases clipped from V and 6 bases from J, the junction kept 4 bases outside the gene matches. This CDR3 comprises 15 residues.

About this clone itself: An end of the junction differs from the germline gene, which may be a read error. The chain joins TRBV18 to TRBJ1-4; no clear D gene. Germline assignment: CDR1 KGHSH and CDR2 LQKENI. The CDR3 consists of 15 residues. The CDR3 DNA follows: TGTGCCAGCTCACTCCAAGGACGGACTACTGAAAAACTGTTTTTT. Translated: CASSLQGRTTEKLFF.

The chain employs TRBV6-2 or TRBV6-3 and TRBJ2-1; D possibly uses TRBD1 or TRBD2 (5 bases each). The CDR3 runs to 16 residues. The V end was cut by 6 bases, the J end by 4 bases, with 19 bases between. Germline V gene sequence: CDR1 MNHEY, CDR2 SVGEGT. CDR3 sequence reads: CASSWTRGTLYNEQFF. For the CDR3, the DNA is TGTGCCAGCAGCTGGACCCGAGGGACCCTGTACAATGAGCAGTTCTTC.

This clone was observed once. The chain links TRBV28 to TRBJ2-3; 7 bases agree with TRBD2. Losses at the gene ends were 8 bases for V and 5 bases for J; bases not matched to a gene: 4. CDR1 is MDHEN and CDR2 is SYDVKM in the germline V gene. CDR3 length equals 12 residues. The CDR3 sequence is CASRDYRDTQYF. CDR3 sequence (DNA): TGTGCCAGCCGGGACTACAGAGATACGCAGTATTTT.

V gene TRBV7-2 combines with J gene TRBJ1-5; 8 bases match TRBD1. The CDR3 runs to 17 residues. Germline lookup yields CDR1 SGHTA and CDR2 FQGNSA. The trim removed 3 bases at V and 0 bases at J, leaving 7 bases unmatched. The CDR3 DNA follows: TGTGCCAGCAGCTTCACAGGGGGGCCATATAGCAATCAGCCCCAGCATTTT. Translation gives CASSFTGGPYSNQPQHF.